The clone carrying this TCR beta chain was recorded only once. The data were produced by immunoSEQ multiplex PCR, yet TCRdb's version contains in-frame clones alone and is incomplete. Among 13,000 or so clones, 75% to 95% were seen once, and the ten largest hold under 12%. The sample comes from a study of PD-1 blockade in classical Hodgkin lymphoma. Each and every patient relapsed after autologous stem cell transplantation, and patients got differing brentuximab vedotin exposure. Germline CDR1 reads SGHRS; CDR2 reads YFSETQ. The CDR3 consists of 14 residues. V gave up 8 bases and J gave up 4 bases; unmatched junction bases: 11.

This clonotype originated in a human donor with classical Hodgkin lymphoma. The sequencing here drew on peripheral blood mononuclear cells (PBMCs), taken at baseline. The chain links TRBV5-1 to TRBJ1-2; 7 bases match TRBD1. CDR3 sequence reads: CASSPGDSPYGYTF. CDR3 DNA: TGCGCCAGTTCTCCGGGGGACAGCCCCTATGGCTACACCTTC.